Presented here are 10 T cell receptor beta chains from one specimen sequenced in a study of cytotoxic CD8 clonotypes in ibrutinib-treated CLL listed by TCRdb under 2021. The label giving this sample's time point can be read as: approximately 2 years on ibrutinib. The library relied on the immunoSEQ multiplex PCR assay. Not all clones reach the TCRdb copy of this immuneACCESS table, which keeps in-frame sequences only. Checked studies attribute under half of the gap to unresolved V genes and leave the rest unexplained. The sample includes around 250,000 clones, with 70% observed a single time. The top ten clones comprise roughly 15% of the sample. The source was PBMCs, collected after 24 months of ibrutinib treatment. The receptors come from a human donor with chronic lymphocytic leukemia.

V and J are TRBV29-1 and TRBJ1-4; D gene uncertain. CDR3 length equals 13 residues. Trimming took off 6 bases at V and 4 bases at J, with 12 bases between the two ends. Germline V lookup: CDR1 SQVTM, CDR2 ANQGSEA. The CDR3 nucleotides are TGCAGCGTGGGAGGTGGGATTAATGAAAAACTGTTTTTT. This sequence encodes CSVGGGINEKLFF.

V gene TRBV5-4 combines with J gene TRBJ1-1, with 8 positions matching TRBD1. Losses at the gene ends were 4 bases for V and 3 bases for J; bases not matched to a gene: 8. Germline CDR1 and CDR2: SGHNT and YYREEE (reference sequence). This CDR3 has 15 residues. In DNA, the CDR3 is TGTGCCAGCAGCGTTCCACAGGGGGGGGACACTGAAGCTTTCTTT. Its protein product is CASSVPQGGDTEAFF.

The chain combines TRBV11-1 with TRBJ1-4; 8 nucleotides align to TRBD1. The CDR3 extends over 19 amino acids. Germline CDR1 SGHAT, CDR2 FQDESV (reference sequence). The ends lost 5 bases at V and 1 base at J; junction bases unmatched: 15. The CDR3 spells CASSVAVRGPEGTNEKLFF. CDR3 nucleotides: TGTGCCAGCAGCGTCGCCGTCAGGGGGCCCGAGGGAACTAATGAAAAACTGTTTTTT.

Here the CDR3 reads CASSGPSGTDTQYF. The CDR3 DNA reads as TGTGCCAGCAGTGGTCCTAGCGGCACAGATACGCAGTATTTT. The chain joins TRBV2 to TRBJ2-3; D might be TRBD2 (6 bases). With 4 bases removed from V and 1 base from J, the gap between germline ends came to 9 bases. Per the germline V gene, CDR1 is SNHLY and CDR2 is FYNNEI. This CDR3 comprises 14 residues.

The chain uses TRBV4-3 and TRBJ2-1; 8 bases match TRBD2. CDR1 is LGHNA and CDR2 is YSLEER in the germline V gene. The CDR3 runs 17 residues. The J segment lost 8 bases and the V segment lost 2 bases, leaving 14 bases of the junction unmatched. CDR3 DNA: TGCGCCAGCAGCCAACCCCGGGGGCTAGCGGGCTCCCATGAGCAGTTCTTC. This translates into CASSQPRGLAGSHEQFF.

The genes are TRBV29-1 and TRBJ2-1, with 7 bases identical to TRBD1. CDR3 length equals 14 residues. V gave up 0 bases and J gave up 3 bases; unmatched junction bases: 2. Germline V CDR1 and CDR2: SQVTM, ANQGSEA. The CDR3 reads CSVEDRQGYNEQFF. Here the CDR3 DNA reads TGCAGCGTTGAAGACCGACAGGGCTACAATGAGCAGTTCTTC.

This rearrangement joins TRBV15 to TRBJ1-2, with D perhaps matching TRBD1 (5 bases). This CDR3 has 13 amino acids. The germline V and J ends were trimmed by 1 base and 5 bases, with 8 bases remaining between them. The V gene's germline CDR1 is LNHNV and CDR2 YYDKDF (reference sequence). CDR3 bases: TGTGCCACCAGCAGAGGGGACTCGTATGGCTACACCTTC. Translating it yields CATSRGDSYGYTF.

The chain employs TRBV9 and TRBJ2-5; D is undetermined. CDR3 length equals 13 residues. Trimming removed 0 bases from V and 3 bases from J, with 6 bases in between. The germline CDR1 and CDR2 sequences are SGDLS and YYNGEE. The CDR3 region is CASSVATEETQYF. The CDR3 DNA sequence: TGTGCCAGCAGCGTAGCTACCGAAGAGACCCAGTACTTC.

The sample holds a few counts of this clone. This sequence joins TRBV10-1 and TRBJ2-1, with 9 bases that match TRBD2. CDR3 size: 15 residues. The germline gives CDR1 WNHNN, CDR2 SYGVQD (reference sequence). The V gene end was trimmed by 3 bases and the J gene end by 4 bases; junction bases not matched to a gene: 4. The CDR3 DNA follows: TGCGCCAGCAGTGATAGCGGGAGACCGTACAATGAGCAGTTCTTC. This encodes CASSDSGRPYNEQFF.

The V gene is TRBV29-1, the J gene TRBJ2-2, with D perhaps matching TRBD1 (7 bases). This CDR3 is 11 amino acids long. Trimming took 6 bases from V and 7 from J, leaving 9 bases between them. Germline V lookup: CDR1 SQVTM, CDR2 ANQGSEA. CDR3: CSVQGGGELFF. CDR3 sequence (DNA): TGCAGCGTCCAGGGGGGCGGGGAGCTGTTTTTT.